This T cell receptor beta chain was found in a study of cytomegalovirus exposure and HLA in healthy donors. Trimming cost V 6 bases and J 4 bases; bases outside gene matches: 3. Germline V CDR1 and CDR2: MNHEY, SVGAGI. This CDR3 contains 12 residues. As for this clone: The antigen is undetermined.

Primers: 60 Vbeta forward and 13 Jbeta reverse. Generated by immunoSEQ multiplex PCR, the TCRdb table keeps only in-frame clones and is missing some. The table lists about 250,000 clones, 92% of them singletons. Study-wide findings and caveats: Immune exposure information available was restricted to CMV serostatus. Most CMV-associated TCR beta chains appeared HLA-restricted in a later analysis. Analysis performed later showed TCR beta chains linked to HLA being more clonally expanded than equally common others. Later work associated 16,951 TCR beta sequences with HLA alleles at 0.05 false discovery rate.

The sequence was obtained from a girl aged 2 to 9 in good health and CMV-seronegative. The rearrangement uses TRBV6-5 and TRBJ2-7, with TRBD1 matching over 7 bases. The sequenced material came from PBMCs. In DNA, the CDR3 is TGTGCCAGCAGCAAGGACAGGTACGAGCAGTACTTC. Its protein product is CASSKDRYEQYF.